This T cell receptor (beta chain) was recovered during a study of blood T cell repertoires in COVID-19 (dated by TCRdb to 2018 to 2021). Context from the whole study: Samples covering the acute and convalescent phases of COVID-19 were provided by collaborators in the United States, Italy and Spain. The material from the prospective study consisted of cDNA or gDNA derived from T cells, B-cell-depleted T cells, or PBMCs. Where available, HLA class I and class II types were obtained from metadata supplied by the sample provider rather than from assay-based typing. The repertoires were released in a freely available public database meant as a resource for research on the immune response to SARS-CoV-2. The sample metadata nearly always contained a de-identified subject ID, COVID-19 status, age in years and sex. The samples were drawn from two sources: the first 160 participants of the ongoing ImmuneRACE study, and approximately 1,300 subjects contributed by 6 global collaborators. The dataset comprised deeply sampled blood TCRbeta repertoires from subjects exposed to, actively infected with, or recovered from COVID-19.

TCRbeta CDR3 regions were amplified from genomic DNA using the immunoSEQ Assay, a bias-controlled multiplex PCR. The authors processed their data as follows. The number of nucleated cells in each sample was estimated from the amplification of reference gene primers within the assay. To quantify the absolute abundance of each unique TCRbeta CDR3 rearrangement, sequence reads were collapsed and filtered. For each sample, productive Simpson clonality was calculated as the square root of Simpson's diversity index across productive rearrangements. The clones in this table, taken by TCRdb from immuneACCESS, are in-frame only. Not every clone is retained; where verified, under half of the shortfall comes from an unresolved V gene, and the cause of the rest is unknown. V, J and clone size are taken as reported in that table, and D and trimming were inferred from the DNA itself. Present in this sample are around 380,000 clones, approximately 89% of which were seen just once. The ten largest clones represent 1% to 1.5% of the sample.

Overall study results and their limits: How much clinical and demographic metadata was included differed by source and by participant, and the metadata was provided uncurated.

A note on this clone: Its specific antigen is unknown. No per-base quality is available; no much larger clone lies one base away.

The CDR3 covers 16 residues, taking in both the cysteine and the phenylalanine. Only the CDR3 DNA is retained, 48 bases long and in frame from the first base. Participants in the prospective study were enrolled through a virtual design, were aged roughly 18 to 100 years, and lived in 24 United States geographic areas. To assign participants to cohorts, the prospective study relied on clinical history that participants themselves reported in a screening survey and a study questionnaire. ImmuneRACE Cohort 3 recovered participants were defined by two consecutive negative NP/OP PCR tests, healthcare professional clearance, or symptom resolution. In the prospective study, whole blood, serum and a nasopharyngeal or oropharyngeal swab were collected from each participant by mobile phlebotomists. Participants in the prospective study had the option to provide additional blood draws and questionnaires over a roughly two-month period. Prospective study blood samples were shipped either frozen or at room temperature before DNA extraction.

This sequence was found in a man younger than 40 who had recovered from COVID-19. Rearrangement joined TRBV12-1 to TRBJ1-3; no DNA check was done on the table's D call, TRBD1. TRBV12-1 is an annotated pseudogene. Sequencing input: PBMCs or T cells enriched from blood (not recorded which). The DNA is as follows: TGTGCCAGCAGCTTTGAAGGGCAGGGGTGCGGAAACACCATATATTTT. Translated, this gives CASSFEGQGCGNTIYF.